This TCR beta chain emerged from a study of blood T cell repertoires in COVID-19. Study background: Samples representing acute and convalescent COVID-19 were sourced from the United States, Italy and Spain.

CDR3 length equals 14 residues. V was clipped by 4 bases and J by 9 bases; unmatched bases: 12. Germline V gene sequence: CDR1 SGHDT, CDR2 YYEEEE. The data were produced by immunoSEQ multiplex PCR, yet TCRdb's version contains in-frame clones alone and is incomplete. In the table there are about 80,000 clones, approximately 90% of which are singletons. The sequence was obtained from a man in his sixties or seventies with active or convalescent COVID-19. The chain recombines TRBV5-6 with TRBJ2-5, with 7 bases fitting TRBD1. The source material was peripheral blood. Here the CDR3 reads CASSPGQSLRAQYF. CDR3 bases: TGTGCCAGCAGCCCGGGACAGAGTTTGAGGGCCCAGTACTTC.